A single sample is the source of the 8 T cell receptor beta chains below, sequenced in a study of T cells in women clearing cervical HPV infection. TCRdb's copy holds only in-frame clones and misses some; the assay was immunoSEQ multiplex PCR. This repertoire includes 46,000 or so clones. The sequenced material came from blood buffy coat. Receptor source: a woman aged 18 to 75 with a cervical HPV16 infection that either progressed to CIN3+ or cleared (not recorded which).

Notes on this clone: The read ends 3 residues before the CDR3 terminus; that terminus is restored from the germline J gene. The rearrangement links TRBV20-1 to TRBJ1-5; D gene ambiguous. In germline, CDR1 is DFQATT, CDR2 SNEGSKA (reference sequence). CDR3 size: 12 residues. V gave up 6 bases and J gave up 5 bases, with 11 bases separating them. The sequenced part of the CDR3 DNA is TGCAGTGCCACCTCAGGCGATCAGCCC. Translation: CSATSGDQP. The whole CDR3 region reads CSATSGDQPQHF.

To note about this clone: The read terminates 3 residues before the CDR3 end, so the remaining end is supplied by the germline J gene. This chain connects TRBV29-1 to TRBJ2-6; the match to TRBD1 covers 7 bases. V lost 7 bases to trimming and J lost 4 bases; unmatched junction nucleotides: 10. CDR3 length equals 15 residues. Germline V gene lookup returns CDR1 SQVTM and CDR2 ANQGSEA. The part of the CDR3 DNA that was read is TGCAGCGGGGGAACAGGGGCCGGGGGGGCCAACGTC. It is translated as CSGGTGAGGANV. The entire CDR3 protein is CSGGTGAGGANVLTF.

With regard to this clone: The read is 3 residues too short to cover the CDR3 end, so that end is filled in from the germline J gene. The chain carries TRBV5-1 and TRBJ1-2, with D uncertain. This CDR3 is built from 14 residues. In germline, CDR1 is SGHRS, CDR2 YFSETQ. V dropped 1 base and J dropped 4 bases, with 11 bases sitting between them. The CDR3 DNA, read in part, is TGCGCCAGCAGCTTGAATAGCAACTCCTATGGC. This gives the protein CASSLNSNSYG. The CDR3 reads in full as CASSLNSNSYGYTF.

In the case of this clone: The observed sequence ends 3 residues before the CDR3 terminus, with the missing tail filled in from the germline J gene. The chain carries TRBV7-3 and TRBJ2-2; 8 nucleotides match TRBD2. The CDR3 is 17 residues long. Germline V lookup: CDR1 SGHTA, CDR2 FQGTGA. Germline trimming cut 0 bases from V and 7 bases from J; bases unmatched to any gene: 10. CDR3 sequence: CASSLTFGGEVGGELFF. The DNA read from the CDR3 is TGTGCCAGCAGCTTAACGTTCGGGGGGGAGGTCGGCGGGGAG.

Comments on this clone: The CDR3 end lies 3 residues beyond the end of the read and is filled in from the germline J gene. The V and J genes are TRBV30 and TRBJ2-3, with a possible D match to TRBD1 (6 bases). The CDR3 is 13 residues long. Germline loops: CDR1 GTSNPN, CDR2 SVGIG (reference sequence). CDR3 loop: CAWNDRTNQPQYF. Incomplete CDR3 DNA: TGTGCCTGGAACGACAGGACCAATCAGCCG.

Points on this clone: The read gets to within 3 residues of the CDR3 end, and the germline J gene fills in the rest. The chain has TRBV30 and TRBJ1-2; D is unclear. V was shortened by 0 bases and J by 4 bases, with 9 bases between the two germline ends. This CDR3 region has 13 residues. Germline CDR1 and CDR2: GTSNPN and SVGIG (reference sequence). CDR3 DNA (partial): TGTGCCTGGAGTGTAAGCCCCTTCTATGGC. As protein: CAWSVSPFYG. The entire CDR3 protein is CAWSVSPFYGYTF.

In the case of this clone: The CDR3 end falls 3 residues outside the read, so it is completed with the germline J gene. This chain links TRBV7-9 with TRBJ1-1, with D possibly matching TRBD1 (5 bases). The CDR3 consists of 15 residues. Between the trimmed V and J ends, which lost 4 bases and 3 bases, there was a span of 15 bases. Germline values: CDR1 SEHNR, CDR2 FQNEAQ (reference sequence). The CDR3 DNA, read in part, is TGTGCCAGCAGCTCCTCCTCGGGACTCTACACTGAA. Encoded protein: CASSSSSGLYTE. The whole CDR3 protein is CASSSSSGLYTEAFF.

A word on this clone: Coverage ceases 3 residues before the CDR3 finishes, and the germline J gene fills in the end. V is TRBV5-4 and J is TRBJ1-2, with 10 bases fitting TRBD1. Germline V gene sequence: CDR1 SGHNT, CDR2 YYREEE (reference sequence). V was pared by 0 bases and J by 7 bases, with 6 bases of the junction left unmatched. The CDR3 consists of 15 residues. CDR3 protein: CASSLADRGQSGYTF. Partial CDR3 DNA: TGTGCCAGCAGCTTGGCCGACAGGGGGCAAAGTGGC.